One and the same sample provided the 24 T cell receptor beta chains below, sequenced in a study of T cells in Graves' hyperthyroidism and ophthalmopathy. The TCR beta CDR3 regions underwent amplification using RNA transcripts as the source. The primer set for the first-round RT-PCR of the TCR CDR3 was HTBI. TCRdb redid the calling of the multiplex PCR reads with MiXCR, one entry per CDR3 protein. The table includes about 26,000 distinct CDR3 sequences, under 55% detected once. The sequenced material came from blood. These receptors originate from a woman aged 30 to 39 with Graves' hyperthyroidism.

This clonotype was observed at least ten times. One end of the junction is discordant with germline, which a read error may explain. This sequence joins TRBV12-3 or TRBV12-4 and TRBJ2-2, with a possible D match to TRBD2 (5 bases). The CDR3 spans 17 residues. CDR3: CASSLALPPRNTGELFF. Here the CDR3 DNA reads TGTGCCAGCAGTCTAGCCCTACCGCCTCGGAACACCGGGGAGCTGTTTTTT.

The rearrangement links TRBV12-3 or TRBV12-4 to TRBJ2-1; TRBD1 might be the D (6 bases). The V end was cut by 4 bases, the J end by 9 bases, with 16 bases between. The CDR3 covers 14 residues. CDR3 DNA: TGTGCCAGCAGTTCAACAGGGTCAAGGGGTGAGCAGTTCTTC. It translates to CASSSTGSRGEQFF.

This clonotype is a singleton in its sample. V and J are TRBV4-2 and TRBJ1-6, with D unclear. This CDR3 comprises 14 residues. From germline, CDR1 is LGHNA and CDR2 YNFKEQ. V was pared by 1 base and J by 2 bases, with 3 bases between. CDR3 residues: CASSQGAYNSPLHF. For the CDR3, the DNA is TGTGCCAGCAGCCAAGGCGCCTATAATTCACCCCTCCACTTT.

This clonotype has at least ten counts. V gene TRBV4-1 combines with J gene TRBJ1-6; D remains unclear. V lost 1 base and J 8 bases, leaving 9 bases between the germline ends. The CDR3 consists of 14 residues. Germline V gene data show CDR1 as MGHRA and CDR2 as YSYEKL. As DNA, the CDR3 is TGCGCCAGCAGCCAAGCGACTTTAGATTCACCCCTCCACTTT. Residues: CASSQATLDSPLHF.

This clonotype showed up just once. The chain couples TRBV29-1 to TRBJ2-7; perhaps TRBD2 as D (5 bases). The germline V gene has CDR1 SQVTM and CDR2 ANQGSEA. This CDR3 spans 12 amino acids. Trimming stripped 6 bases from V and 5 bases from J, with 14 bases between. In DNA, the CDR3 is TGCAGCGTAGTCGGGGATTGGGACGAGCAGTACTTC. The encoded protein is CSVVGDWDEQYF.

At least ten counts were recorded for this clonotype. The CDR3 loop reads CAISEGGGAGNQPQHF. The CDR3 nucleotides are TGTGCCATCAGTGAGGGGGGGGGGGCTGGCAATCAGCCCCAGCATTTT. V usage is TRBV10-3 and J usage is TRBJ1-5; perhaps TRBD1 as D (6 bases). This CDR3 spans 16 amino acids. V shed 2 bases and J shed 2 bases, with 13 bases lying between them. In germline, CDR1 is ENHRY, CDR2 SYGVKD.

The rearrangement links TRBV24-1 to TRBJ2-5, with D unresolved. Germline lookup yields CDR1 KGHDR and CDR2 SFDVKD. With 5 bases removed from V and 2 bases from J, the gap between germline ends came to 2 bases. This CDR3 is 11 amino acids long. CDR3 DNA: TGTGCCACCAGTGGGCAAGAGACCCAGTACTTC. Amino acid sequence: CATSGQETQYF.

As to this clonotype: Likely a read error: the CDR3 ends without its conserved phenylalanine or tryptophan. The limits of the CDR3 on the DNA are not certain, so only TCRdb's listed CDR3 is given. The rearrangement links TRBV7-9 to TRBJ2-1. The germline gives CDR1 SEHNR, CDR2 FQNEAQ (reference sequence). The CDR3 is 8 amino acids in total, end residues counted. The CDR3 spells CASSLDRS.

This clonotype was detected many times. The V call is TRBV30, the J call TRBJ1-1, with no clear D. The CDR3 has 11 residues. CDR1 is GTSNPN and CDR2 is SVGIG in the germline V gene (reference sequence). V was clipped by 1 base and J by 5 bases, with 5 bases between them. The CDR3: CAWSASTEAFF. In nucleotides, the CDR3 is TGTGCCTGGAGTGCGTCGACTGAAGCTTTCTTT. The full variable domain, with the rest looked up from reference TRBV30 and TRBJ1-1, is SQTIHQWPATLVQPVGSPLSLECTVEGTSNPNLYWYRQAAGRGLQLLFYSVGIGQISSEVPQNLSASRPQDRQFILSSKKLLLSDSGFYLCAWSASTEAFFGQGTRLTVV.

This clonotype was observed a handful of times. The CDR3 DNA follows: TGTGCCAGCACCGGTGGGGGGGGGGGTGGAGATACGCAGTATTTT. Translated: CASTGGGGGGDTQYF. This chain connects TRBV12-3 or TRBV12-4 to TRBJ2-3, with TRBD2 matching 7 bases. V shed 7 bases, J shed 5 bases, and the junction held 12 bases outside the gene matches. The CDR3 has 15 residues.

The rearrangement links TRBV12-3 or TRBV12-4 to TRBJ1-2; a possible D gene is TRBD1 (6 bases). The ends were cut back, 4 bases at V and 7 bases at J, with 13 bases in the middle. The CDR3 contains 13 residues. The CDR3 coding sequence is TGTGCCAGCAGTTCCCAGGGGCCCGTTGGCTACACCTTC. It encodes CASSSQGPVGYTF.

The V and J genes are TRBV20-1 and TRBJ1-2; the D gene is possibly TRBD1 (5 bases). Germline-derived CDR1 and CDR2 are DFQATT and SNEGSKA (reference sequence). The CDR3 has 9 residues. Here the CDR3 DNA reads TGCAAAGGGGATCCTGGCTACACCTTC. Translating it yields CKGDPGYTF.

This chain links TRBV20-1 with TRBJ1-4; the match to TRBD1 covers 8 bases. Germline assignment: CDR1 DFQATT and CDR2 SNEGSKA (reference sequence). CDR3 length: 14 amino acids. V trimming: 5 bases; J trimming: 6 bases; junction bases outside the gene matches: 8. The CDR3 loop reads CSAPPTGEDEKLFF. The DNA of the CDR3 is TGCAGTGCTCCCCCGACAGGGGAGGATGAAAAACTGTTTTTT.

This rearrangement joins TRBV5-1 to TRBJ1-4, with D perhaps matching TRBD1 (6 bases). The V gene's germline CDR1 is SGHRS and CDR2 YFSETQ. Trimming shortened V by 4 bases and J by 6 bases, and 25 bases separated the two germline ends. The CDR3 covers 18 residues. CDR3 residues: CASSPGRGPAGEDEKLFF. CDR3 in DNA: TGCGCCAGCAGCCCCGGCAGGGGCCCCGCGGGCGAAGATGAAAAACTGTTTTTT.

This clonotype was seen many times. A much more abundant neighbour one base away suggests this may be a read error. The V gene is TRBV7-9, the J gene TRBJ2-3; D ambiguous. The germline gives CDR1 SEHNR, CDR2 FQNEAQ (reference sequence). Trimming shortened V by 1 base and J by 1 base, and 6 bases separated the two germline ends. CDR3 length: 14 residues. In DNA, the CDR3 is TGTGCCAGCAGCTTAGTGTCTGGCACAGATACGCAGTATTTT. This gives the protein CASSLVSGTDTQYF.

This clonotype was recorded many times. The rearrangement uses TRBV7-9 and TRBJ2-1, with 12 positions matching TRBD2. Germline V CDR1 and CDR2: SEHNR, FQNEAQ (reference sequence). This CDR3 region has 17 residues. V lost 3 bases, J lost 0 bases, and 3 bases stayed unmatched. CDR3 in DNA: TGTGCCAGCAGCTTCTCGACTAGCGGGAGCTCCTACAATGAGCAGTTCTTC. It encodes CASSFSTSGSSYNEQFF. The full variable domain, in which reference TRBV7-9 and TRBJ2-1 provide the parts outside the CDR3, is DTGVSQNPRHKITKRGQNVTFRCDPISEHNRLYWYRQTLGQGPEFLTYFQNEAQLEKSRLLSDRFSAERPKGSFSTLEIQRTEQGDSAMYLCASSFSTSGSSYNEQFFGPGTRLTVL.

The J gene is TRBJ2-3, the V gene TRBV20-1; D might be TRBD2 (7 bases). The germline gives CDR1 DFQATT, CDR2 SNEGSKA (reference sequence). The CDR3 length is 15 residues. Trimming removed 3 bases at V and 8 bases at J, with 21 bases between. CDR3 nucleotide sequence: TGCAGTGCTAGGGAATATAGAGGGAGGGGGGGTACGCAGTATTTT. It is translated as CSAREYRGRGGTQYF.

This clonotype was recorded once. V usage is TRBV7-3 and J usage is TRBJ2-5; 7 bases match TRBD2. There are 13 residues in the CDR3. V was clipped by 6 bases and J by 2 bases; unmatched bases: 3. Germline lookup yields CDR1 SGHTA and CDR2 FQGTGA. CDR3: CASSSSGQETQYF. The DNA for the CDR3 is TGTGCCAGCAGTTCTAGCGGACAAGAGACCCAGTACTTC.

This clonotype is deemed medium-sized. The genes are TRBV24-1 and TRBJ1-5; D not certain. Germline values: CDR1 KGHDR, CDR2 SFDVKD. The CDR3 covers 16 residues. The ends were cut back, 7 bases at V and 1 base at J, with 16 bases in the middle. CDR3 nucleotide sequence: TGTGCCACCAGGGGGTCAGGACCTGGGAGCAATCAGCCCCAGCATTTT. This gives the protein CATRGSGPGSNQPQHF.

This clonotype was counted at least ten times. CDR3: CASSLLRALYNEQFF. The CDR3 DNA reads TGTGCCAGCAGTTTGCTCAGGGCCCTCTACAATGAGCAGTTCTTC. The chain uses TRBV27 and TRBJ2-1, with a weak D call TRBD1 (5 bases). Germline values: CDR1 MNHEY, CDR2 SMNVEV (reference sequence). V lost 3 bases and J 3 bases, leaving 12 bases between the germline ends. This CDR3 spans 15 amino acids.

V gene TRBV5-1 combines with J gene TRBJ2-7; D not certain. The CDR3 contains 13 residues. CDR1 SGHRS and CDR2 YFSETQ come from the germline V gene. V dropped 3 bases and J dropped 7 bases, with 14 bases sitting between them. CDR3 bases: TGCGCCAGCAGCTCCTCTCAGTACAATGAGCAGTACTTC. Encoded protein: CASSSSQYNEQYF.

Regarding this clonotype: This may be a read error: a much more frequent sequence differs by one nucleotide. DNA for the CDR3: TGTGCCAGCACCTCCCCCTGGGGTAGCGGGGGGAGCTCCTACAATGAGCAGTTCTTC. Translating gives CASTSPWGSGGSSYNEQFF. The chain employs TRBV6-6 and TRBJ2-1, with TRBD2 identical over 10 bases. The CDR3 contains 19 residues. The germline CDR1 and CDR2 sequences are MNHNY and SVGAGI (reference sequence). Trimming at V came to 7 bases and at J to 0 bases, leaving 15 bases not matched to a gene.

This clonotype is labeled medium-sized (0.01 to 0.1%). V and J are TRBV20-1 and TRBJ2-3, with TRBD1 as a possible D gene (6 bases). Germline V gene data show CDR1 as DFQATT and CDR2 as SNEGSKA (reference sequence). There are 12 residues in the CDR3. CDR3 loop: CSQGTNTDTQYF. DNA of the CDR3: TGCAGCCAGGGGACAAACACAGATACGCAGTATTTT.

This chain connects TRBV20-1 to TRBJ1-6, with no clear D. The V and J ends lost 0 bases and 0 bases respectively, with 9 bases between them. Germline V CDR1 and CDR2: DFQATT, SNEGSKA (reference sequence). The CDR3 contains 16 residues. The CDR3: CSARDTVNSYNSPLHF. The CDR3 region has the DNA TGCAGTGCTAGAGATACAGTCAACTCCTATAATTCACCCCTCCACTTT.